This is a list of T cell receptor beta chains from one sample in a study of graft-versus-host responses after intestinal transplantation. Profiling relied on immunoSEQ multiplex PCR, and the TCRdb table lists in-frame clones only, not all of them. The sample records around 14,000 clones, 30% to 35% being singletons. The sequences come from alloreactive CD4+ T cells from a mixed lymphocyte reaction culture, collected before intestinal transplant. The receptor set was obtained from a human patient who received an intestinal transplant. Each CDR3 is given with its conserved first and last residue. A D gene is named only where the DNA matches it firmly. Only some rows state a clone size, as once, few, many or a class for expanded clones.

CDR3 protein: CASSLRYNEQFF
CDR3 DNA: TGTGCCAGCAGCTTGCGGTACAATGAGCAGTTCTTC
V gene: TRBV7-7
clone size: .
D gene: .
CDR3 length: 12
J gene: TRBJ2-1

CDR3 protein: CASSLRVDTEAFF
CDR3 DNA: TGCGCCAGCAGCTTGCGAGTAGACACTGAAGCTTTCTTT
V gene: TRBV5-1
clone size: .
D gene: .
CDR3 length: 13
J gene: TRBJ1-1

CDR3 protein: CASSRTTRGTGELFF
CDR3 DNA: TGCGCCAGCAGCCGTACGACTAGGGGCACCGGGGAGCTGTTTTTT
V gene: TRBV5-1
clone size: .
D gene: .
CDR3 length: 15
J gene: TRBJ2-2

CDR3 protein: CASSRGLGFYEQYF
CDR3 DNA: TGTGCCAGCAGTCGGGGACTAGGCTTTTACGAGCAGTACTTC
V gene: TRBV27
clone size: .
D gene: TRBD2
CDR3 length: 14
J gene: TRBJ2-7

CDR3 protein: CASSLTGNGYTF
CDR3 DNA: TGCGCCAGCAGCTTGACAGGGAATGGCTACACCTTC
V gene: TRBV5-1
clone size: medium-sized
D gene: .
CDR3 length: 12
J gene: TRBJ1-2

CDR3 protein: CASSQNPQVYEQYF
CDR3 DNA: TGTGCCAGCAGTCAAAACCCCCAGGTGTACGAGCAGTACTTC
V gene: TRBV28
clone size: .
D gene: .
CDR3 length: 14
J gene: TRBJ2-7

CDR3 protein: CASSSRASSYNEQFF
CDR3 DNA: TGTGCCAGTAGTTCTCGCGCTAGCTCCTACAATGAGCAGTTCTTC
V gene: TRBV19
clone size: .
D gene: .
CDR3 length: 15
J gene: TRBJ2-1

CDR3 protein: CASSDSPVREAFF
CDR3 DNA: TGTGCCAGCAGCGACAGTCCAGTCCGTGAAGCTTTCTTT
V gene: TRBV7-3
clone size: few
D gene: .
CDR3 length: 13
J gene: TRBJ1-1

CDR3 protein: CASKRGLAGDSEQYF
CDR3 DNA: TGTGCCAGCAAAAGAGGACTAGCGGGAGATAGCGAGCAGTACTTC
V gene: TRBV6-1
clone size: .
D gene: TRBD2
CDR3 length: 15
J gene: TRBJ2-7

CDR3 protein: CASRAGQERQYF
CDR3 DNA: TGTGCCAGCCGAGCGGGACAGGAGAGGCAGTACTTC
V gene: TRBV2
clone size: .
D gene: .
CDR3 length: 12
J gene: TRBJ2-7